The count of the clone carrying this T cell receptor beta chain is one. Its specificity is not known. The sample is drawn from a study of T cell responses to AZD1222 COVID-19 vaccine. Findings and caveats of the study: Females made up more of the donors, who were largely white British, and clonal diversity may have come out too low. Researchers took repertoire samples only after the peak T cell response had come.

Trimming cost V 5 bases and J 3 bases; bases outside gene matches: 3. Looked up from germline, CDR1 is SGHNT and CDR2 is YYREEE (reference sequence). This CDR3 is built from 13 residues. Sequenced by immunoSEQ multiplex PCR; TCRdb stores in-frame clones only, minus some. The repertoire consists of 130,000 or so clones, with more than 85% occurring once and the leading ten covering about 1%. The TCR sequence derives from an adult in good health. The sequencing here drew on peripheral blood, taken on day 0 of AZD1222 vaccination. The rearrangement uses TRBV5-4 and TRBJ1-2, with 8 bases fitting TRBD1. The CDR3 sequence: CASRQGEDYGYTF. CDR3 coding DNA: TGTGCCAGCAGACAGGGGGAGGACTATGGCTACACCTTC.